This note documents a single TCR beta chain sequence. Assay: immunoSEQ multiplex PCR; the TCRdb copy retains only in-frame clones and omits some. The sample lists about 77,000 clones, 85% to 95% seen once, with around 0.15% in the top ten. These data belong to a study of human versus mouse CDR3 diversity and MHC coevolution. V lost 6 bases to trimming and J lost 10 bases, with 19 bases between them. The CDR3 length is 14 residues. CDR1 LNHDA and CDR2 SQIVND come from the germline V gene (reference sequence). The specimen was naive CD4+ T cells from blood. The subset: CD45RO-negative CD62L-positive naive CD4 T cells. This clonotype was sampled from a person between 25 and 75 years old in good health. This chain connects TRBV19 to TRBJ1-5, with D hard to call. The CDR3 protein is CASSPDISSGPQHF. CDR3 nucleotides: TGTGCCAGTAGCCCTGACATCTCGAGCGGCCCCCAGCATTTT.